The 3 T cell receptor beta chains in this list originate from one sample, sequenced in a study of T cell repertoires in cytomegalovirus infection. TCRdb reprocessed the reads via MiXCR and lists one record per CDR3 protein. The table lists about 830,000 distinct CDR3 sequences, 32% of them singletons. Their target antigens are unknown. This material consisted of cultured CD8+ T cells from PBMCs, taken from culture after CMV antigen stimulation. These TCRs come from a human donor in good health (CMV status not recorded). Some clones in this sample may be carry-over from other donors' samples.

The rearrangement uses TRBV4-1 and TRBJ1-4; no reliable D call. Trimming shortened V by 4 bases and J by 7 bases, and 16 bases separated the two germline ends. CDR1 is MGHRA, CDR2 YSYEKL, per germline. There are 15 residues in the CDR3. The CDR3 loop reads CASSPVRSIGEKLFF. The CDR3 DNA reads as TGCGCCAGCAGCCCAGTCCGGTCTATTGGTGAAAAACTGTTTTTT.

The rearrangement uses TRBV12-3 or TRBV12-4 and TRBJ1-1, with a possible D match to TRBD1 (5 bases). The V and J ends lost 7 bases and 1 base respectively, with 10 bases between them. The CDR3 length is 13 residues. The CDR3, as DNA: TGTGCCAGCACCTGGGGGAGGAACACTGAAGCTTTCTTT. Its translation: CASTWGRNTEAFF.

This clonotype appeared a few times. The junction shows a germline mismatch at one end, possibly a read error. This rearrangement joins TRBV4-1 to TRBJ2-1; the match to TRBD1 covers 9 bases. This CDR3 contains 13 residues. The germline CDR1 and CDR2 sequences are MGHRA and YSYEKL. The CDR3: CASSQAGTGTGIF. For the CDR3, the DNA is TGCGCCAGCAGCCAAGCCGGGACAGGGACGGGGATCTTC.